A selection of T cell receptor beta chains follows, all from one sample in a study of control samples from healthy donors and cancer patients. Only in-frame clones appear in the TCRdb table, and some are missing; sequencing was by immunoSEQ multiplex PCR. The sample includes roughly 88,000 clones, roughly 80% of them seen just once. Sequenced input: blood. These receptors were taken from a man aged 25 to 40 in good health. CDR3s leave out the opening cysteine and the closing phenylalanine or tryptophan. The size field is filled for only some rows; it gives once, few, many or a size class.

>TRBV6-5|-|TRBJ2-2
ASSYFSGELF
>TRBV10-2|few|TRBJ1-6
ASRAGTGNSPLH
>TRBV28|-|TRBJ1-2
ASSYRTGGYGYT
>TRBV3-1/TRBV3-2|-|TRBJ2-7
ASGSALSPVSSYEQY
>TRBV28|-|TRBJ2-1
ASSVIQGNNEQF
>TRBV28|-|TRBJ1-5
ASSQWTGDQPQH
>TRBV13|-|TRBJ1-3
ASSLTGNTIY
>TRBV19|-|TRBJ1-3
ASSDGYSGNTIY
>TRBV29-1|once|TRBJ2-3
SVEDLAGAVDTQY
>TRBV7-2|-|TRBJ1-1
ASSPKEIRNTEAF
>TRBV5-1|-|TRBJ2-7
ASRTVGGIWYEQY
>TRBV7-3|few|TRBJ1-2
ASSLTGAQGYT
>TRBV11-3|-|TRBJ2-1
ASSRRQGVEEQF
>TRBV3-1/TRBV3-2|-|TRBJ2-1
ASSQHPGLAVYEQF
>TRBV6-2/TRBV6-3|-|TRBJ1-4
ASSGQVYNEKLF
>TRBV2|-|TRBJ2-3
ASSLGTASTDTQY
>TRBV11-2|-|TRBJ1-2
ASSKGGGDGYT